The 25 T cell receptor beta chains below come from one sample, sequenced in a study of blood T cell repertoires in COVID-19. Repertoires were generated with immunoSEQ multiplex PCR, while TCRdb's copy carries only in-frame clones and drops some. The sample lists over 200,000 clones, about 88% occurring once. Specimen: PBMCs or T cells enriched from blood (not recorded which). These receptors all come from a woman in her twenties or thirties who had been exposed to COVID-19.

The genes are TRBV7-9 and TRBJ1-2; D not resolved. Trimming pared 4 bases from V and 1 base from J, leaving 19 bases between. Germline CDR1 SEHNR, CDR2 FQNEAQ (reference sequence). The length of the CDR3 is 17 residues. The CDR3 reads CASSSDGRRPLNYGYTF. In DNA form, the CDR3 reads TGTGCCAGCAGCTCTGACGGGAGGAGACCACTTAACTATGGCTACACCTTC.

This rearrangement joins TRBV5-1 to TRBJ2-7; TRBD2 is a possible D gene (5 bases). Per the germline V gene, CDR1 is SGHRS and CDR2 is YFSETQ. There are 14 residues in the CDR3. Trimming took 1 base from V and 5 from J, leaving 13 bases between them. CDR3 sequence reads: CASSLRGKWDEQYF. CDR3 nucleotide sequence: TGCGCCAGCAGCTTGCGGGGAAAATGGGACGAGCAGTACTTC.

This rearrangement joins TRBV19 to TRBJ1-2; no clear D. The ends were cut back, 7 bases at V and 8 bases at J, with 17 bases in the middle. CDR3 size: 13 residues. From germline, CDR1 is LNHDA and CDR2 SQIVND (reference sequence). The CDR3 sequence: CASTSGSALGYTF. The DNA for the CDR3 is TGTGCCAGTACCAGCGGCAGCGCCTTAGGCTACACCTTC.

The V gene is TRBV5-1, the J gene TRBJ2-1; TRBD1 agrees at 9 bases. This CDR3 comprises 15 residues. Germline V lookup: CDR1 SGHRS, CDR2 YFSETQ. J gave up 2 bases and V 5 bases, and 5 bases lay outside the gene matches. DNA for the CDR3: TGCGCCAGCAGGGGACAGGGATCCACCTACAATGAGCAGTTCTTC. Amino acids: CASRGQGSTYNEQFF.

V gene TRBV30 combines with J gene TRBJ1-2; a possible D gene is TRBD1 (5 bases). This CDR3 is 15 amino acids long. Germline lookup yields CDR1 GTSNPN and CDR2 SVGIG (reference sequence). The V and J ends lost 3 bases and 2 bases respectively, with 16 bases between them. The CDR3 nucleotides are TGTGCCTGGAGGACGGCCGGGCAGGGAAACTATGGCTACACCTTC. Amino acids: CAWRTAGQGNYGYTF.

The chain uses TRBV10-3 and TRBJ1-5; 7 bases map to TRBD1. Per germline, CDR1 ENHRY and CDR2 SYGVKD. The CDR3 runs 12 residues. Trimming at V came to 10 bases and at J to 6 bases, leaving 6 bases not matched to a gene. The DNA of the CDR3 is TGTGCCACCTCACAGGGGACTCAGCCCCAGCATTTT. It encodes CATSQGTQPQHF.

Written as DNA, the CDR3 is TGTGCCAGCAGTCCCGAACTCCAAGAGACCCAGTACTTC. As protein: CASSPELQETQYF. The chain couples TRBV7-7 to TRBJ2-5; D is unresolved. The CDR3 spans 13 residues. The V end was cut by 6 bases, the J end by 1 base, with 9 bases between. Germline V gene lookup returns CDR1 SSHAT and CDR2 FNYEAQ (reference sequence). Together with reference TRBV7-7 and TRBJ2-5, the CDR3 gives the full variable domain: GAGVSQSPRYKVTKRGQDVTLRCDPISSHATLYWYQQALGQGPEFLTYFNYEAQPDKSGLPSDRFSAERPEGSISTLTIQRTEQRDSAMYRCASSPELQETQYFGPGTRLLVL.

This clone was detected once. The chain links TRBV3-1 (or the pseudogene TRBV3-2) to TRBJ2-3; 9 bases line up with TRBD2. Germline V CDR1 and CDR2: LGHDT, YNNKEL (reference sequence). The V gene end was trimmed by 5 bases and the J gene end by 8 bases; junction bases not matched to a gene: 14. The CDR3 contains 16 residues. The CDR3 sequence: CASSISGGPGGGTQYF. CDR3 DNA sequence: TGTGCCAGCAGCATAAGCGGGGGGCCCGGGGGAGGTACGCAGTATTTT.

J is TRBJ1-2 and V is TRBV24-1; D gene uncertain. CDR3 length: 14 residues. Trimming left V 8 bases short and J 1 base short, with 13 bases between. From germline, CDR1 is KGHDR and CDR2 SFDVKD. The DNA of the CDR3 is TGTGCCACCAAGGCGCGGTCCCTTAACTATGGCTACACCTTC. Amino acids: CATKARSLNYGYTF.

The genes are TRBV4-1 and TRBJ1-1; possibly TRBD1 for D (5 bases). The V gene lost 1 base and the J gene lost 0 bases, with 12 bases spanning the gap. This CDR3 has 16 amino acids. Germline CDR1 is MGHRA and CDR2 is YSYEKL. The CDR3 sequence: CASSQALGGVNTEAFF. In nucleotides, the CDR3 is TGCGCCAGCAGCCAAGCCTTGGGGGGGGTGAACACTGAAGCTTTCTTT.

For the CDR3, the DNA is TGTGCCAGCAGCGTACCGGGGGCTGGGGCCAACGTCCTGACTTTC. Protein product: CASSVPGAGANVLTF. V gene TRBV9 combines with J gene TRBJ2-6, with D perhaps matching TRBD2 (6 bases). The V end was cut by 1 base, the J end by 2 bases, with 7 bases between. Germline CDR1 is SGDLS and CDR2 is YYNGEE. The CDR3 contains 15 residues. Filled out from reference TRBV9 and TRBJ2-6, the complete variable domain reads DSGVTQTPKHLITATGQRVTLRCSPRSGDLSVYWYQQSLDQGLQFLIQYYNGEERAKGNILERFSAQQFPDLHSELNLSSLELGDSALYFCASSVPGAGANVLTFGAGSRLTVL.

The genes are TRBV19 and TRBJ2-7; D possibly corresponds to TRBD1 (6 bases). Germline CDR1 LNHDA, CDR2 SQIVND (reference sequence). The CDR3 extends over 16 amino acids. V was pared by 5 bases and J by 3 bases, with 20 bases between. CDR3: CASSDAGQLPNYEQYF. DNA of the CDR3: TGTGCCAGTAGTGACGCCGGACAGCTGCCAAACTACGAGCAGTACTTC.

The chain uses TRBV2 and TRBJ1-2, with a weak D call TRBD1 (5 bases). V lost 8 bases and J lost 8, with 21 bases in between. CDR1 is SNHLY and CDR2 is FYNNEI in the germline V gene. This CDR3 is 14 amino acids long. The CDR3 loop is CASARVGRDGGYTF. In DNA, the CDR3 is TGTGCCAGCGCCAGGGTAGGCAGGGATGGGGGCTACACCTTC.

J is TRBJ1-6 and V is TRBV7-9; a possible D gene is TRBD1 (6 bases). The CDR3 is 14 residues long. Germline CDR1 is SEHNR and CDR2 is FQNEAQ (reference sequence). Trimming pared 4 bases from V and 6 bases from J, leaving 10 bases between. The CDR3 DNA reads as TGTGCCAGCAGCTCACAGGGAGTTAATTCACCCCTCCACTTT. It specifies CASSSQGVNSPLHF.

This chain's CDR3 is CASSFQQGGKGGYTF. DNA for the CDR3: TGTGCCAGCAGTTTTCAGCAGGGTGGAAAAGGGGGCTACACCTTC. The rearrangement joins TRBV28 to TRBJ1-2, with D tentatively TRBD1 (5 bases). V was cut by 3 bases and J by 8 bases, with 19 bases left in between. In germline, CDR1 is MDHEN, CDR2 SYDVKM. This CDR3 contains 15 residues.

The chain uses TRBV6-5 and TRBJ1-6; 7 positions agree with TRBD1. V was clipped by 0 bases and J by 8 bases; unmatched bases: 7. The germline V gene has CDR1 MNHEY and CDR2 SVGAGI. The CDR3 loop spans 16 amino acids. The CDR3 is CASSYSTGMEDSPLHF. As DNA, the CDR3 is TGTGCCAGCAGTTACTCGACAGGGATGGAAGATTCACCCCTCCACTTT.

The chain links TRBV19 to TRBJ1-1; D not resolved. The CDR3 sequence is 13 residues long. The V end lost 0 bases, the J end lost 4 bases, and 6 bases lay between the germline ends. The germline V gene has CDR1 LNHDA and CDR2 SQIVND (reference sequence). CDR3 sequence reads: CASSIDPGTEAFF. CDR3 DNA: TGTGCCAGTAGTATAGATCCCGGCACTGAAGCTTTCTTT.

V is TRBV5-4 and J is TRBJ2-1, with 7 bases identical to TRBD1. V gave up 4 bases and J gave up 6 bases; unmatched junction bases: 7. CDR3 length equals 14 residues. In germline, CDR1 is SGHNT, CDR2 YYREEE (reference sequence). CDR3 region: CASSQGQPINEQFF. Here the CDR3 DNA reads TGTGCCAGCAGCCAGGGACAGCCCATCAATGAGCAGTTCTTC. Using reference TRBV5-4 and TRBJ2-1 for the parts outside the CDR3, the full variable domain is ETGVTQSPTHLIKTRGQQVTLRCSSQSGHNTVSWYQQALGQGPQFIFQYYREEENGRGNFPPRFSGLQFPNYSSELNVNALELDDSALYLCASSQGQPINEQFFGPGTRLTVL.

The chain has TRBV24-1 and TRBJ1-2; tentative D call: TRBD1 (6 bases). V was clipped by 4 bases and J by 5 bases, with 13 bases between them. The CDR3 is 14 amino acids. Germline values: CDR1 KGHDR, CDR2 SFDVKD. The CDR3 DNA follows: TGTGCCACCAGTGACCGTGACAGGACGTATGGCTACACCTTC. Amino acid sequence: CATSDRDRTYGYTF.

V usage is TRBV27 and J usage is TRBJ1-4; the match to TRBD1 covers 7 bases. Germline V CDR1 and CDR2: MNHEY, SMNVEV (reference sequence). The ends lost 4 bases at V and 5 bases at J; junction bases unmatched: 7. The CDR3 is 15 residues long. Written as DNA, the CDR3 is TGTGCCAGCAGTTCCCCCGGGACAGTAAATGAAAAACTGTTTTTT. Translating gives CASSSPGTVNEKLFF. The full variable domain, rest sourced from reference TRBV27 and TRBJ1-4, is EAQVTQNPRYLITVTGKKLTVTCSQNMNHEYMSWYRQDPGLGLRQIYYSMNVEVTDKGDVPEGYKVSRKEKRNFPLILESPSPNQTSLYFCASSSPGTVNEKLFFGSGTQLSVL.

The chain couples TRBV30 to TRBJ1-5; 7 nucleotides agree with TRBD1. The germline V gene encodes CDR1 GTSNPN and CDR2 SVGIG (reference sequence). Trimming took 1 base from V and 1 from J; bases not matched to a gene: 4. The length of the CDR3 is 15 residues. CDR3 protein: CAWSEGAESNQPQHF. CDR3 bases: TGTGCCTGGAGTGAGGGGGCAGAAAGCAATCAGCCCCAGCATTTT.

This chain connects TRBV11-3 to TRBJ2-7, with TRBD1 identical over 7 bases. Germline lookup yields CDR1 SGHNT and CDR2 YENEEA. V trimming: 5 bases; J trimming: 4 bases; junction bases outside the gene matches: 11. The CDR3 contains 15 residues. CDR3 coding DNA: TGTGCCAGCAGCACTGCCGGGACAGTAAAGTACGAGCAGTACTTC. Protein: CASSTAGTVKYEQYF.

The chain recombines TRBV19 with TRBJ1-2, with a weak D call TRBD1 (5 bases). V dropped 5 bases and J dropped 2 bases, with 12 bases sitting between them. From germline, CDR1 is LNHDA and CDR2 SQIVND (reference sequence). This CDR3 is built from 14 residues. CDR3: CASSDPGINYGYTF. In DNA form, the CDR3 reads TGTGCCAGTAGTGATCCAGGGATCAACTATGGCTACACCTTC.

The rearrangement joins TRBV11-2 to TRBJ2-1; possibly TRBD2 for D (6 bases). The CDR3 consists of 16 residues. Germline V gives CDR1 SGHAT, CDR2 FQNNGV. V was cut by 5 bases and J by 1 base, with 15 bases left in between. CDR3 coding DNA: TGTGCCAGCAGCAAAGGGTGGGGGAGGTCCTACAATGAGCAGTTCTTC. Translation gives CASSKGWGRSYNEQFF.

The CDR3, as DNA: TGTGCCAGCAGCCAAGATGTGTTGGGCCCCAGTAGTGGAAACACCATATATTTT. Amino acids: CASSQDVLGPSSGNTIYF. This rearrangement joins TRBV4-2 to TRBJ1-3; D is unresolved. Per the germline V gene, CDR1 is LGHNA and CDR2 is YNFKEQ. The CDR3 extends over 18 amino acids. With 0 bases removed from V and 3 bases from J, the gap between germline ends came to 18 bases.